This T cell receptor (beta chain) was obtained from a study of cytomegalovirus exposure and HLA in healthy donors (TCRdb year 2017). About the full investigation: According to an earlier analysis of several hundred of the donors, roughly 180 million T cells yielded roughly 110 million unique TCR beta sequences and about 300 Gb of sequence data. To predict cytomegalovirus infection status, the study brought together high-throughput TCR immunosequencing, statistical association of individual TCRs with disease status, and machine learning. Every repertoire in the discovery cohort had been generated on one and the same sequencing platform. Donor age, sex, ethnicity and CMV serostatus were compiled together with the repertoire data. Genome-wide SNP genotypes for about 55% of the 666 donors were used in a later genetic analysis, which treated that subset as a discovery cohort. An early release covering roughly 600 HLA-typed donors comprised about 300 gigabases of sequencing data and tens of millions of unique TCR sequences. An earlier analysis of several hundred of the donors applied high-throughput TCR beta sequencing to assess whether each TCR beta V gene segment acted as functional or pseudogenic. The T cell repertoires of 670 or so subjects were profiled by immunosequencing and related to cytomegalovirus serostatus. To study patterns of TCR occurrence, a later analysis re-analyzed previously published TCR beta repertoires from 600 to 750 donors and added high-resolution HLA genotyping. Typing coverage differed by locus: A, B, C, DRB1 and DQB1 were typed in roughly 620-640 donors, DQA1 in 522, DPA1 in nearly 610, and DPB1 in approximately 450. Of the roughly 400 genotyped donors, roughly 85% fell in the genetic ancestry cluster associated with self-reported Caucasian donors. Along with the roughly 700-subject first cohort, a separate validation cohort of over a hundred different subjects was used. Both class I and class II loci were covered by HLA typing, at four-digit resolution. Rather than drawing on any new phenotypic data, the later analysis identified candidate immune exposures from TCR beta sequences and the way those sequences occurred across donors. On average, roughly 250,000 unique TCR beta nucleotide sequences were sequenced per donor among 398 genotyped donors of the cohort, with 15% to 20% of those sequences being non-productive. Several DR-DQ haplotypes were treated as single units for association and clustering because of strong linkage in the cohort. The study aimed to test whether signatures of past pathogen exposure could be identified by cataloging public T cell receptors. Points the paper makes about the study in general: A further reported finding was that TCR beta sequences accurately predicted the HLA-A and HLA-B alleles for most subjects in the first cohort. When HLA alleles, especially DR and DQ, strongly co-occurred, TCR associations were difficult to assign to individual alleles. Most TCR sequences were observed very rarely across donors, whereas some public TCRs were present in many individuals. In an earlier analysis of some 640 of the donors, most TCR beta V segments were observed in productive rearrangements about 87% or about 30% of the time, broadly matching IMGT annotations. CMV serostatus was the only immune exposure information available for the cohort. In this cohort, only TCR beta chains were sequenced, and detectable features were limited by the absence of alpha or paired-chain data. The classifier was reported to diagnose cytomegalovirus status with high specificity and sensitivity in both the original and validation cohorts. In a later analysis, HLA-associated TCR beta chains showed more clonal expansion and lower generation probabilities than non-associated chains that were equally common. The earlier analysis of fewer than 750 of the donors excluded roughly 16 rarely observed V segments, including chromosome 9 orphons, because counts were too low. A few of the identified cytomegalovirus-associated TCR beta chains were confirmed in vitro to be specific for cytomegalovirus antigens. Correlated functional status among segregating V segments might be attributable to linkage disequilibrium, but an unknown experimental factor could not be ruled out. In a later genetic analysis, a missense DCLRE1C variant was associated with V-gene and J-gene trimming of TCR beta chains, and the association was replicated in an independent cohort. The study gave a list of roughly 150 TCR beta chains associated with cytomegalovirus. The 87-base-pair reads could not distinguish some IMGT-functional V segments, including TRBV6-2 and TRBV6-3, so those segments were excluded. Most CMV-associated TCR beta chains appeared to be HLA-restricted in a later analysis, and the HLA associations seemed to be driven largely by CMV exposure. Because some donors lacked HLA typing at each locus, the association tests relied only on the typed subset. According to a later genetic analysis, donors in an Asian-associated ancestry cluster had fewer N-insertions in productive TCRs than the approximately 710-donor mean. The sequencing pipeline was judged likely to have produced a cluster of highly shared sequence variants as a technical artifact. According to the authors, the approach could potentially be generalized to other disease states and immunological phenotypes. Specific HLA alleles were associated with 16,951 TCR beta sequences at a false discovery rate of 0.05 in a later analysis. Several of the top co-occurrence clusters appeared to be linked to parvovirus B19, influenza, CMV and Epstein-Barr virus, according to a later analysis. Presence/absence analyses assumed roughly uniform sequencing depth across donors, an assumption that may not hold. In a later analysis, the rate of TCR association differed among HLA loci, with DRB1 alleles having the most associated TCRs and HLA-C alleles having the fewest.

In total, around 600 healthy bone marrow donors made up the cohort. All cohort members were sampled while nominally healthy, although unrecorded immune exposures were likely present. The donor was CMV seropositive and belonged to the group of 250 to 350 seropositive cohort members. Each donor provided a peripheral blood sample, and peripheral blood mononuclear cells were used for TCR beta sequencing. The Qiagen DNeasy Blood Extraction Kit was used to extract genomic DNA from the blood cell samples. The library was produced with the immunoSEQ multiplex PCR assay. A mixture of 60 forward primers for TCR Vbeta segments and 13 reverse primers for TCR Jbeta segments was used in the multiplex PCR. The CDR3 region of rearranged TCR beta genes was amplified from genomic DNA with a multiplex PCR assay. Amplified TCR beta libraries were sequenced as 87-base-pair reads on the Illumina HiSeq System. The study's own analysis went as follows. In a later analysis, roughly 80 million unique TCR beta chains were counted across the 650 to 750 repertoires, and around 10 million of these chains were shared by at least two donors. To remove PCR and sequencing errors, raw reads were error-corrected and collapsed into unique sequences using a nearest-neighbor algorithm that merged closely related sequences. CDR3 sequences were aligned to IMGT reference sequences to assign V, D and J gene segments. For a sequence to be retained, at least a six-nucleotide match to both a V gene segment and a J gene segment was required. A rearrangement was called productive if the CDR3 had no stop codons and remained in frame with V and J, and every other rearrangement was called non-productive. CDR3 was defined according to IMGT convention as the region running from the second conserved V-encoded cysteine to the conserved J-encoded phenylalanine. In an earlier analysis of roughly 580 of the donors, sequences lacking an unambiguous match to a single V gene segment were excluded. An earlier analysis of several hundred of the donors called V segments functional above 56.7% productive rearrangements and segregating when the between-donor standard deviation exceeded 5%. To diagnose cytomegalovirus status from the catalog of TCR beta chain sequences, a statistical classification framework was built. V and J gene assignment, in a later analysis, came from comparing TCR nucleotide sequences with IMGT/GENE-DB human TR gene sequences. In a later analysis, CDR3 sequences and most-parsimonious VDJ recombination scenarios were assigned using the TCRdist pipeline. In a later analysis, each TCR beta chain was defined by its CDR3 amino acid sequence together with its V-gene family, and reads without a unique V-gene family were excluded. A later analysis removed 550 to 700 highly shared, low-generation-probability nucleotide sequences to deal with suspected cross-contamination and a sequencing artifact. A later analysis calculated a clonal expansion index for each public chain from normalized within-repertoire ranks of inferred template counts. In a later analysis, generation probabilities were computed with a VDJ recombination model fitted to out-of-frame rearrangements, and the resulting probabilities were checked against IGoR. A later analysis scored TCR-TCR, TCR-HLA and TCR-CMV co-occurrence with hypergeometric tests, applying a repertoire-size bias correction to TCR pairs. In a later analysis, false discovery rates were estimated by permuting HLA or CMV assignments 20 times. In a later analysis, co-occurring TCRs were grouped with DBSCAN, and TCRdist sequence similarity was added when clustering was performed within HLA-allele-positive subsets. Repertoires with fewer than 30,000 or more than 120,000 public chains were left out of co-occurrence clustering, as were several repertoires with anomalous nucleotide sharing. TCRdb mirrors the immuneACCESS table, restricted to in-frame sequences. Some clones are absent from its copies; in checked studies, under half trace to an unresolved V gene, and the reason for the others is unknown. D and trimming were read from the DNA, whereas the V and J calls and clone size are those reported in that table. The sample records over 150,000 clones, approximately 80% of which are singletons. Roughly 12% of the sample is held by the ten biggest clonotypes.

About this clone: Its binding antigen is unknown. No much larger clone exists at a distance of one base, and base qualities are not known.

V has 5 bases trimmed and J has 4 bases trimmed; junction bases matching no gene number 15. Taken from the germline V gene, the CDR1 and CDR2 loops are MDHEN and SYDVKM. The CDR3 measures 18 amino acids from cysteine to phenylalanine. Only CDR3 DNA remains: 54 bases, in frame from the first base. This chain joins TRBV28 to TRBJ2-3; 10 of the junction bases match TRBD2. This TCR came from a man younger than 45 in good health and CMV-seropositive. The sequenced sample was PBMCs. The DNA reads TGTGCCAGCAGTACCCGAGGAGGGCTAGCGGGAGTTGCAGATACGCAGTATTTT. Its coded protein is CASSTRGGLAGVADTQYF. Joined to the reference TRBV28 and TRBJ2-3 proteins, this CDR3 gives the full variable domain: DVKVTQSSRYLVKRTGEKVFLECVQDMDHENMFWYRQDPGLGLRLIYFSYDVKMKEKGDIPEGYSVSREKKERFSLILESASTNQTSMYLCASSTRGGLAGVADTQYFGPGTRLTVL.